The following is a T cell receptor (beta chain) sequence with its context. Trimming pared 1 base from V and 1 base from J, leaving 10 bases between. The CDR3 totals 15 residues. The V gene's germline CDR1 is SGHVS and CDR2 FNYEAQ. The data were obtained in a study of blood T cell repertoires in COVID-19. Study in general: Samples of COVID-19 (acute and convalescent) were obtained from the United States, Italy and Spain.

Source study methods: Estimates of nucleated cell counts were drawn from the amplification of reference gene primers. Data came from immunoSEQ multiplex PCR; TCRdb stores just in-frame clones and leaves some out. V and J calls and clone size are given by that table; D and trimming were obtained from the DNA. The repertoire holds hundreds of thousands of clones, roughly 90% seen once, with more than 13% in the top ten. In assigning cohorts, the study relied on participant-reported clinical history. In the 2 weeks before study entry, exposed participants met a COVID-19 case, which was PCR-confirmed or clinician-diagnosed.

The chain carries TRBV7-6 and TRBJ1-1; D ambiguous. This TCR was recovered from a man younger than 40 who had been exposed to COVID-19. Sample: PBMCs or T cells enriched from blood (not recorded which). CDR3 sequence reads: CASSLVAEGNTEAFF. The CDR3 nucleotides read TGTGCCAGCAGCTTAGTAGCGGAGGGGAACACTGAAGCTTTCTTT.